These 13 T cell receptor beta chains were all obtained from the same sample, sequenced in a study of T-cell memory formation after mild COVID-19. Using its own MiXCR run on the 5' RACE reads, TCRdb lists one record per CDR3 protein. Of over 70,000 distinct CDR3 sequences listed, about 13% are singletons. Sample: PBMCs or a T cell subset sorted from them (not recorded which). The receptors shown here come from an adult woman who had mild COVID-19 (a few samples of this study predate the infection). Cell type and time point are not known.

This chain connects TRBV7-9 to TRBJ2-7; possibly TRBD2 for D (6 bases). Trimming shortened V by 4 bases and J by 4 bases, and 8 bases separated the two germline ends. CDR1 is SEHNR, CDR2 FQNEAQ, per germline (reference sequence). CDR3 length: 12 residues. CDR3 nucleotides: TGTGCCAGCAGCTCCCGGGGGTACGAGCAGTACTTC. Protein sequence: CASSSRGYEQYF.

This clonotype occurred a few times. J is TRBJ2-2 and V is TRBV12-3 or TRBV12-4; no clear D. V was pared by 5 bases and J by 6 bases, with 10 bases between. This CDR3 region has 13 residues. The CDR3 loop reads CASSLTPSGELFF. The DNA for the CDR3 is TGTGCCAGCAGTCTAACACCCTCCGGGGAGCTGTTTTTT.

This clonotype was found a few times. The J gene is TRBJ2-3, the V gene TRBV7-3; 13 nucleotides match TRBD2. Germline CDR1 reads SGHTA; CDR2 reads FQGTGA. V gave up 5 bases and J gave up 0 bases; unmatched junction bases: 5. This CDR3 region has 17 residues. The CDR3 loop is CASSPGLAGFSTDTQYF. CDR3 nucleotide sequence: TGTGCCAGCAGCCCGGGACTAGCGGGGTTCAGCACAGATACGCAGTATTTT.

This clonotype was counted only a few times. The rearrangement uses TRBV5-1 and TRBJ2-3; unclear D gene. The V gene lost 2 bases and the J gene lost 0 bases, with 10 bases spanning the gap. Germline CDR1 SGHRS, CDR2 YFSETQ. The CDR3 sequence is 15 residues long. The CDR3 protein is CASSFRERSTDTQYF. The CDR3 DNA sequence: TGCGCCAGCAGCTTCCGTGAGCGAAGCACAGATACGCAGTATTTT.

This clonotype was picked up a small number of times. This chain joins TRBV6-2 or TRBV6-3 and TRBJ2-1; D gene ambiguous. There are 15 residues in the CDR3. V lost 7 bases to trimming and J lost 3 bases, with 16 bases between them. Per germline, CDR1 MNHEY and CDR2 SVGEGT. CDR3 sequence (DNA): TGTGCCAGCATGGAGCGAGAGCTAAGCTACAATGAGCAGTTCTTC. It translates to CASMERELSYNEQFF.

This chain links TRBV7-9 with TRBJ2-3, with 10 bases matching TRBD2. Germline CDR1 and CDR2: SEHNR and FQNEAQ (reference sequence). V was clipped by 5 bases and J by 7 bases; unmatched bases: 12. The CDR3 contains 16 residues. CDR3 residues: CASSPPGLARNHTQYF. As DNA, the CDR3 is TGTGCCAGCAGCCCTCCGGGACTAGCGAGAAACCATACGCAGTATTTT.

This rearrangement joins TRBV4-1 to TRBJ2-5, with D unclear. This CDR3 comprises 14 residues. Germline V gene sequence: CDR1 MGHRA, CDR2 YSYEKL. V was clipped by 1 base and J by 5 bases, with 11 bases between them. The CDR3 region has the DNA TGCGCCAGCAGCCAAGTCGGTAGCAGGGAGACCCAGTACTTC. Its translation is CASSQVGSRETQYF.

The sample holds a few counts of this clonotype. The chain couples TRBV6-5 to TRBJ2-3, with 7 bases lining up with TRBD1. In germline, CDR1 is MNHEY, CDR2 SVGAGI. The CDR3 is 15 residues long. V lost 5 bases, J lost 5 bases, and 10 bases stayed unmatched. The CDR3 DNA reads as TGTGCCAGCAGTGCTCGACAGGGTAGTCAAGATACGCAGTATTTT. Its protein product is CASSARQGSQDTQYF.

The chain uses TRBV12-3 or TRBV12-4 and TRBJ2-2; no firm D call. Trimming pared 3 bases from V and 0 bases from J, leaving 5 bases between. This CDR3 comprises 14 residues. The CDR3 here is CASSFNANTGELFF. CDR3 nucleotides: TGTGCCAGCAGTTTTAACGCGAACACCGGGGAGCTGTTTTTT.

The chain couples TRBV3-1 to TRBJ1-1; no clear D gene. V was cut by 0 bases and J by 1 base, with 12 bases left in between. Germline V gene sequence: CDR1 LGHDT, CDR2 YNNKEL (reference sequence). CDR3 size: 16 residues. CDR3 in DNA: TGTGCCAGCAGCCAAGATCCGCCGCCGGGGAACACTGAAGCTTTCTTT. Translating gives CASSQDPPPGNTEAFF. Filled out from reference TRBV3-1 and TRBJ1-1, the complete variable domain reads DTAVSQTPKYLVTQMGNDKSIKCEQNLGHDTMYWYKQDSKKFLKIMFSYNNKELIINETVPNRFSPKSPDKAHLNLHINSLELGDSAVYFCASSQDPPPGNTEAFFGQGTRLTVV.

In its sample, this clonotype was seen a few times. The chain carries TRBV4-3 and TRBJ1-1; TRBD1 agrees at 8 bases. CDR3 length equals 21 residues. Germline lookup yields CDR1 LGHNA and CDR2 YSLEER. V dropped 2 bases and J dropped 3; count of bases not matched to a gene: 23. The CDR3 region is CASSQYPTPPDRVNSDTEAFF. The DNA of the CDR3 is TGCGCCAGCAGCCAATATCCAACCCCTCCGGACAGGGTGAATTCGGACACTGAAGCTTTCTTT.

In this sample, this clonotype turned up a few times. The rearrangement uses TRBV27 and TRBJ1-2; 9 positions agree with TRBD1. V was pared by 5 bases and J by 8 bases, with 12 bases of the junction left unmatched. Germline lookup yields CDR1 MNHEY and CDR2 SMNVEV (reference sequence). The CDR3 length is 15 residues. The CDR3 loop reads CASSLQAGQGKGYTF. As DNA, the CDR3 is TGTGCCAGCAGTCTACAAGCAGGACAGGGGAAGGGCTACACCTTC.

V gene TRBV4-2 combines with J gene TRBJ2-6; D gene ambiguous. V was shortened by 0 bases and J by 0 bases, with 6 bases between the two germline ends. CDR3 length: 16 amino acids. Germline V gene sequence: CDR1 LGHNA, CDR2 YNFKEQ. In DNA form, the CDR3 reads TGTGCCAGCAGCCAAGATACCGGCTCTGGGGCCAACGTCCTGACTTTC. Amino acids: CASSQDTGSGANVLTF.